Listed below are T cell receptor beta chains from one sample, sequenced in a study of blood T cell repertoires in COVID-19. TCRdb keeps only in-frame clones here, not all; method: immunoSEQ multiplex PCR. The repertoire includes 30,000 or so clones, more than 75% of them detected once, and approximately 40% sits in the top ten. Material for sequencing was peripheral blood. Receptors were obtained from an elderly man with active or convalescent COVID-19. Each CDR3 is given with its conserved first and last residue. A D gene is named only where the DNA matches it firmly. The size entry is marked missing in some rows and otherwise reads once, few, many or a size class.

-	TRBD1	14	TRBV5-1	TRBJ1-1	TGCGCCAGCAGCTTGGGAGGGGGCTTTACTGAAGCTTTCTTT	CASSLGGGFTEAFF
few	-	14	TRBV14	TRBJ2-7	TGTGCCAGCAGCAAAAGAACAGGGAACTACGAGCAGTACTTC	CASSKRTGNYEQYF
-	TRBD1	15	TRBV6-4	TRBJ1-6	TGTGCCAGCAGTGACTCGGGACAGGGGAATTCACCCCTCCACTTT	CASSDSGQGNSPLHF
few	-	16	TRBV24-1	TRBJ2-1	TGTGCCACCAGTGATCCGCAGGGGGGCGCGTACAATGAGCAGTTCTTC	CATSDPQGGAYNEQFF
-	-	12	TRBV6-5	TRBJ1-4	TGTGCCAGCAGGGCCTCCAGTGAAAAACTGTTTTTT	CASRASSEKLFF
-	-	13	TRBV10-1	TRBJ1-2	TGCGCCAGCAGTGAGACAACAACCTATGGCTACACCTTC	CASSETTTYGYTF
-	TRBD1	16	TRBV4-3	TRBJ2-2	TGCGCCAGCAGCCAAGATATGGGGACAGGGCCCGGGGAGCTGTTTTTT	CASSQDMGTGPGELFF
-	TRBD1	16	TRBV19	TRBJ2-3	TGTGCCACCAGAAGTCTTGGGACAGGGAAGTCAGATACGCAGTATTTT	CATRSLGTGKSDTQYF
once	-	12	TRBV30	TRBJ2-7	TGTGCCTGGGGACGGGAGCCATACGAGCAGTACTTC	CAWGREPYEQYF
-	-	11	TRBV3-1/TRBV3-2	TRBJ2-7	TGTGCCAGCAGCCTCCGCTACGAGCAGTACTTC	CASSLRYEQYF
-	-	14	TRBV29-1	TRBJ1-3	TGCAGCGCCGACCCTAGGGGCTCTGGAAACACCATATATTTT	CSADPRGSGNTIYF
-	TRBD1	14	TRBV9	TRBJ1-2	TGTGCCAGCAGCGTAGGAGGGGGCGGCTATGGCTACACCTTC	CASSVGGGGYGYTF
-	TRBD1	15	TRBV5-6	TRBJ1-2	TGTGCCAGCAGCCAGTTGACGACAGGGCTAGAAGGGGGCACCTTC	CASSQLTTGLEGGTF
-	-	14	TRBV6-2/TRBV6-3	TRBJ1-3	TGTGCCAGCAGCGGAGAAATCTCTGGAAACACCATATATTTT	CASSGEISGNTIYF
-	TRBD2	17	TRBV20-1	TRBJ2-1	TGCAGTGCTAGTGAGTGGCTAGCGGGGAGCTCCTACAATGAGCAGTTCTTC	CSASEWLAGSSYNEQFF
-	TRBD2	13	TRBV29-1	TRBJ2-5	TGCAGCGTTGAATGGGGGGGTATGGGGACCCAGTACTTC	CSVEWGGMGTQYF
-	-	15	TRBV15	TRBJ1-1	TGTGCCACCAGCAGAGAATTAGAGGGGGTCACTGAAGCTTTCTTT	CATSRELEGVTEAFF
-	TRBD1	16	TRBV30	TRBJ1-3	TGTGCCTGGAATGCGGGGACAGGGGGCTCTGGAAACACCATATATTTT	CAWNAGTGGSGNTIYF
once	TRBD2	14	TRBV4-2	TRBJ2-1	TGTGCCAGCCATGGACTAGCGGGATCGGATGAGCAGTTCTTC	CASHGLAGSDEQFF
once	TRBD2	15	TRBV6-5	TRBJ2-7	TGTGCCAGCAGAAACCGGGACTATTCGACTTACGAGCAGTACTTC	CASRNRDYSTYEQYF
-	TRBD2	18	TRBV6-4	TRBJ2-1	TGTGCCAGCAGTGCAGGAACTAGCGGGACCTCGAGGAACAATGAGCAGTTCTTC	CASSAGTSGTSRNNEQFF
-	TRBD1	18	TRBV19	TRBJ2-6	TGTGCCAGTAGTATCGGACAGGGACGCCTCTCTGGGGCCAACGTCCTGACTTTC	CASSIGQGRLSGANVLTF
-	-	11	TRBV20-1	TRBJ2-1	TGCAGTGCGCACGGAGGTTTTGGGCAGTTCTTC	CSAHGGFGQFF
-	TRBD2	17	TRBV11-2	TRBJ2-5	TGTGCCAGCAGAACCTGGGCTAGCGGGCGGCGGCAAGAGACCCAGTACTTC	CASRTWASGRRQETQYF
few	-	15	TRBV28	TRBJ1-4	TGTGCCAGCAGTAGTGGACACTCCCACGGGGAAAAACTGTTTTTT	CASSSGHSHGEKLFF
few	-	14	TRBV7-9	TRBJ1-5	TGTGCCAGCAGCTATACAGGGAACAATCAGCCCCAGCATTTT	CASSYTGNNQPQHF
-	-	14	TRBV5-1	TRBJ1-3	TGCGCCAGCAGCTTGCTCGGTCTCGGGAACACCATATATTTT	CASSLLGLGNTIYF
-	-	15	TRBV5-1	TRBJ1-1	TGCGCCAGCAGCCTGGGTAATACAGGGAACTCTGAAGCTTTCTTT	CASSLGNTGNSEAFF
-	-	18	TRBV19	TRBJ2-1	TGTGCCAGTAGTGTCCCCGCGGCCGGAGGACGCCTAAACAATGAGCAGTTCTTC	CASSVPAAGGRLNNEQFF
-	TRBD2	19	TRBV3-1/TRBV3-2	TRBJ2-2	TGTGCCAGCAGCCAAGATCGAAGCCTAGCGGGAGGGAGTACCGGGGAGCTGTTTTTT	CASSQDRSLAGGSTGELFF
-	-	15	TRBV27	TRBJ1-4	TGTGCCAGCAGTCCCCGGACCCCAGGAGGTGAAAAACTGTTTTTT	CASSPRTPGGEKLFF
-	-	14	TRBV25-1	TRBJ2-1	TGTGCCAGCAGTGGTCAAAATGCGTACAATGAGCAGTTCTTC	CASSGQNAYNEQFF
once	TRBD1	15	TRBV9	TRBJ2-7	TGTGCCAGCAGTCTCCTCGGGACAGGGGTCTCCGAGCAGTACTTC	CASSLLGTGVSEQYF
-	TRBD1	15	TRBV19	TRBJ1-4	TGTGCCAGTAGTACCCAGGGGGCCGGTAATGAAAAACTGTTTTTT	CASSTQGAGNEKLFF
-	-	13	TRBV10-3	TRBJ1-2	TGTGCCATGGGGGCTCTAGGGAAGGATGGCTACACCTTC	CAMGALGKDGYTF
-	-	11	TRBV27	TRBJ2-7	TGTGCCACCCAGGATTCGTGGGAGCAGTACTTC	CATQDSWEQYF
-	-	13	TRBV30	TRBJ2-5	TGTGCCTCGACGGCTAGCGCGGGGGAGACCCAGTACTTC	CASTASAGETQYF
once	-	13	TRBV6-5	TRBJ1-2	TGTGCCAGCAGGGAGGGACTGGAGATGGGCTACACCTTC	CASREGLEMGYTF
-	TRBD1	15	TRBV6-5	TRBJ1-2	TGTGCCAGCAGGCCCGGGACAGGCGTTTACTATGGCTACACCTTC	CASRPGTGVYYGYTF
-	-	16	TRBV5-1	TRBJ2-3	TGCGCCAGCAGCCAGGGCGGGACGGGAGGCACAGATACGCAGTATTTT	CASSQGGTGGTDTQYF
-	TRBD1	13	TRBV15	TRBJ1-1	TGTGCCACCAGCAACAGGGGGGACACTGAAGCTTTCTTT	CATSNRGDTEAFF
-	-	15	TRBV6-5	TRBJ2-4	TGTGCCAGCAGGCCCTGGGGACAAGACAAAAACATTCAGTACTTC	CASRPWGQDKNIQYF
-	-	11	TRBV7-2	TRBJ2-7	TGTGCCAGCCAGGGCTTCTACGAGCAGTACTTC	CASQGFYEQYF
-	TRBD1	14	TRBV9	TRBJ2-1	TGTGCCAGCAGCGTAGAGACAGGGAGACAAGAGCAGTTCTTC	CASSVETGRQEQFF
-	-	13	TRBV18	TRBJ2-1	TGTGCCAGCTCACCACTTGACCGGGGGAAGCAGTTCTTC	CASSPLDRGKQFF
-	TRBD2	17	TRBV4-3	TRBJ2-2	TGCGCCAGCAGCCAAGATGGGGGGGGTTTGAACACCGGGGAGCTGTTTTTT	CASSQDGGGLNTGELFF
-	TRBD1	14	TRBV7-8	TRBJ1-5	TGTGCCAGCACCCCGACAGGGGTTAATCAGCCCCAGCATTTT	CASTPTGVNQPQHF
-	-	15	TRBV19	TRBJ2-2	TGTGCCAGTGAAAGGACAGCGTCGAACACCGGGGAGCTGTTTTTT	CASERTASNTGELFF
-	-	13	TRBV12-5	TRBJ1-6	TGTGCTAGTGGTCTCGAAGCTAATTCACCCCTCCACTTT	CASGLEANSPLHF
-	TRBD1	13	TRBV6-5	TRBJ1-2	TGTGCCACCCTGGGACAGCGTATAGATGGCTACACCTTC	CATLGQRIDGYTF
-	-	14	TRBV5-1	TRBJ1-1	TGCGCCAGCAGCTTGGAGGGGGTTAGTTCTGAAGCTTTCTTT	CASSLEGVSSEAFF
-	TRBD2	19	TRBV6-1	TRBJ2-1	TGTGCCAGCAGTGACCGACTGGGGGCTAGCGGGGCTGTCTACAATGAGCAGTTCTTC	CASSDRLGASGAVYNEQFF
-	-	13	TRBV11-1	TRBJ1-6	TGTGCCAGCAGCTTGGCATCTAATTCACCCCTCCACTTT	CASSLASNSPLHF
-	-	13	TRBV12-3/TRBV12-4	TRBJ1-1	TGTGCCAGCAGTTTAGGAGGCGAGCTAGAAGCTTTCTTT	CASSLGGELEAFF
few	-	15	TRBV6-1	TRBJ1-1	TGTGCCAGCAGTGAAGGCGCGGGGGGGGACACTGAAGCTTTCTTT	CASSEGAGGDTEAFF
many	TRBD1	18	TRBV9	TRBJ2-5	TGTGCCAGCAGCGTAGTTCCGACCCCGGGACAGGGGGGGGAGACCCAGTACTTC	CASSVVPTPGQGGETQYF
-	TRBD2	18	TRBV24-1	TRBJ2-3	TGTGCCACCGAACCCGGGACTAGCGGGAGGGAGGGCACAGATACGCAGTATTTT	CATEPGTSGREGTDTQYF
-	TRBD2	15	TRBV2	TRBJ2-5	TGTGCCAGCAGTGAACGACTAGCGGGGAAAGAGACCCAGTACTTC	CASSERLAGKETQYF
-	-	16	TRBV30	TRBJ2-3	TGTGCCTGGAGTGTGGAGGGGCCCTGGGGGACAGATACGCAGTATTTT	CAWSVEGPWGTDTQYF